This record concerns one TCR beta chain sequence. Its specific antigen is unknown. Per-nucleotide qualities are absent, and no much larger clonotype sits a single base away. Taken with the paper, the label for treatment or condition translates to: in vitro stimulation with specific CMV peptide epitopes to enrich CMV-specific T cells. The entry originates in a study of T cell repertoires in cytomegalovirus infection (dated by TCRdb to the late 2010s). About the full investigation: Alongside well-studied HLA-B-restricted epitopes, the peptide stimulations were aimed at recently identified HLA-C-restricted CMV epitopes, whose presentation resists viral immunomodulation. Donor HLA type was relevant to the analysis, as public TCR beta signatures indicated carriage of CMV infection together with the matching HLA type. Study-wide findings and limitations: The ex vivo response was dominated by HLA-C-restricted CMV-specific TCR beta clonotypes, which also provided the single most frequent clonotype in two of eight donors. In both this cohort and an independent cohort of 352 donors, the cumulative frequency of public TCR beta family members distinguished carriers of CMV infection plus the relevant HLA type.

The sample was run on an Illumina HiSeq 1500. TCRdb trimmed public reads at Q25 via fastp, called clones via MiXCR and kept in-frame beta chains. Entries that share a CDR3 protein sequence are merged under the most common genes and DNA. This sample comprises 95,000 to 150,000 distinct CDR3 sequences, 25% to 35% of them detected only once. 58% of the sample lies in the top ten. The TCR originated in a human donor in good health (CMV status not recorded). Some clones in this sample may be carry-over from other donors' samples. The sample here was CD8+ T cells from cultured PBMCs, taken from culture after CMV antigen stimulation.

Read as DNA, the sequence is TGTGCCAGCAGCTTATATACGTGGGGGGTCGAGTCAGGCTACGAGCAGTACTTC. Its protein reads: CASSLYTWGVESGYEQYF. This chain is built from TRBV7-2 and TRBJ2-7; the D gene is perhaps TRBD2, on 6 matching bases. CDR1 SGHTA and CDR2 FQGNSA were looked up in the germline V gene. The CDR3 measures 18 amino acids from cysteine to phenylalanine. The sequence is cut down to CDR3 DNA, 54 bases in frame from base 1. V is shortened by 2 bases, J by 3 bases, and the region joining them spans 23 bases.